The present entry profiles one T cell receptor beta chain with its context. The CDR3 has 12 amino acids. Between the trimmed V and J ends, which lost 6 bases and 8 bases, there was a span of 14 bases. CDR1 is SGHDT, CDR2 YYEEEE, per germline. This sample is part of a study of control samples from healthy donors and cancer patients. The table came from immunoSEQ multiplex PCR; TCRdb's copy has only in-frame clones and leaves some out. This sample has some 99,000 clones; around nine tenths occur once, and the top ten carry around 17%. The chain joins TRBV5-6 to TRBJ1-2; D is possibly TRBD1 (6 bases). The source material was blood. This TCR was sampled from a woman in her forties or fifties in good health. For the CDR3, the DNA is TGTGCCAGCAACGAGGGGGAGGGGGGCTACACCTTC. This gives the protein CASNEGEGGYTF.